What follows is one T cell receptor (beta chain) and its context. Sequencing was performed with immunoSEQ multiplex PCR; in TCRdb, only in-frame clones are kept and a portion is missing. The repertoire holds around 62,000 clones, with 95% to 97% as singletons. The sample comes from a study of technical replicates of blood from several donors. Trimming stripped 3 bases from V and 8 bases from J, with 13 bases between. This CDR3 has 13 amino acids. Germline-derived CDR1 and CDR2 are MNHNY and SVGAGI (reference sequence). Input material: T cells isolated from PBMCs. The sequence was obtained from a human donor in good health. This chain links TRBV6-6 with TRBJ1-2, with TRBD1 as a possible D gene (6 bases). The CDR3 loop is CASSYSGHRGYTF. In DNA form, the CDR3 reads TGTGCCAGCAGTTATTCGGGACACCGAGGCTACACCTTC.